This T cell receptor beta chain came from a study of T-cell memory formation after mild COVID-19. The V end was cut by 6 bases, the J end by 2 bases, with 17 bases between. This CDR3 region has 16 residues. Germline V gene lookup returns CDR1 MNHEY and CDR2 SVGEGT. TCRdb itself ran the 5' RACE reads through MiXCR, one entry per CDR3 protein. Among under 400,000 distinct CDR3 sequences listed, roughly 20% were seen once. The J gene is TRBJ1-5, the V gene TRBV6-2 or TRBV6-3; tentative D call: TRBD1 (5 bases). This sequence originates from an adult woman who had mild COVID-19 (a few samples of this study predate the infection). Cell type and time point are not known. Sequencing was performed on PBMCs or a T cell subset sorted from them (not recorded which). This CDR3 reads CASSSLGTMGNQPQHF. The CDR3 nucleotides read TGTGCCAGCAGCTCCCTGGGGACGATGGGCAATCAGCCCCAGCATTTT.